The entry that follows covers one T cell receptor beta chain sequence. Its antigen is as yet unknown. V lost 4 bases, J lost 0 bases, and 10 bases stayed unmatched. The germline V gene has CDR1 GTSNPN and CDR2 SVGIG (reference sequence). CDR3 length: 16 residues. The repertoire was sequenced with immunoSEQ multiplex PCR; TCRdb's copy has only in-frame clones and lacks some. The table includes 52,000 or so clones, 70% to 85% detected once. The data belong to a study of T cell responses to AZD1222 COVID-19 vaccine. Study conclusions and caveats: In a largely white British group with more females than males, clonal diversity was possibly underestimated.

J is TRBJ2-7 and V is TRBV30, with 9 bases fitting TRBD2. The sequence was obtained from an adult in good health. The specimen comprised peripheral blood, sampled on day 0 of AZD1222 vaccination. The CDR3 sequence is CAWTPGRLADSYEQYF. CDR3 in DNA: TGTGCCTGGACCCCAGGGCGACTAGCGGACTCCTACGAGCAGTACTTC.